The clone carrying this TCR beta chain was found once. The record originates from a study of blood T cell repertoires in COVID-19. Study details: Some COVID-19 samples were acute and others convalescent; all came from the United States, Italy and Spain. Sources were T cells, B-cell-depleted T cells, or PBMCs; the material itself was cDNA or gDNA.

In the original workflow: Estimation of nucleated cell counts was performed using reference gene primer amplification. TCRdb keeps only in-frame clones here, not all; method: immunoSEQ multiplex PCR. Clone size and V and J calls were adopted from that table, with D and trimming inferred from the DNA. The top ten hold roughly 1.3% of the sample, which has around 99,000 clones, 80% to 95% seen once. Germline lookup yields CDR1 SEHNR and CDR2 FQNEAQ (reference sequence). J was trimmed by 5 bases and V by 3 bases; bases with no gene match: 12. This CDR3 comprises 16 residues. The specimen was peripheral blood. The chain carries TRBV7-9 and TRBJ2-5, with TRBD1 matching over 7 bases. This sequence originates from a woman aged 30 to 39 with acute or convalescent COVID-19. DNA of the CDR3: TGTGCCAGCAGCTTGGGGACAGAACCTTTGGAGGAGACCCAGTACTTC. It encodes CASSLGTEPLEETQYF.